The 27 T cell receptor beta chains presented below share a single source sample, sequenced in a study of T-cell memory formation after mild COVID-19. TCRdb reanalysed the 5' RACE reads using MiXCR and keeps one entry per CDR3 protein. The sample holds about 50,000 distinct CDR3 sequences, around 7.2% seen once. Sample: PBMCs or a T cell subset sorted from them (not recorded which). All receptors come from a man between 18 and 35 years old who had mild COVID-19 (a few samples of this study predate the infection). Cell type and time point are not known.

This clonotype was counted between two and nine times. The V call is TRBV24-1, the J call TRBJ2-1, with D possibly called TRBD1 or TRBD2 (5 bases each). The CDR3 covers 15 residues. Trimming removed 4 bases from V and 9 bases from J, with 18 bases in between. Germline-derived CDR1 and CDR2 are KGHDR and SFDVKD. The CDR3 region has the DNA TGTGCCACCAGTGACACCGGGACCATGGTCCGTGAGCAGTTCTTC. Its protein is CATSDTGTMVREQFF.

V gene TRBV7-9 combines with J gene TRBJ1-5; unclear D gene. This CDR3 region has 13 residues. Germline V gene lookup returns CDR1 SEHNR and CDR2 FQNEAQ (reference sequence). Trimming removed 11 bases at V and 5 bases at J, with 16 bases between. The CDR3 nucleotides read TGTGCCTCTTCGGCCCAGACTGATCAGCCCCAGCATTTT. Translation: CASSAQTDQPQHF.

This clonotype was counted a few times. This sequence joins TRBV27 and TRBJ1-6; D is uncertain. Germline CDR1 reads MNHEY; CDR2 reads SMNVEV (reference sequence). This CDR3 contains 16 residues. The V end was cut by 2 bases, the J end by 0 bases, with 8 bases between. Here the CDR3 reads CASSLRVSSYNSPLHF. Here the CDR3 DNA reads TGTGCCAGCAGTTTAAGGGTTAGCTCCTATAATTCACCCCTCCACTTT.

The rearrangement links TRBV9 to TRBJ2-3, with D possibly being TRBD2 (5 bases). The V end lost 0 bases, the J end lost 0 bases, and 8 bases lay between the germline ends. CDR3 size: 15 residues. Germline V gene sequence: CDR1 SGDLS, CDR2 YYNGEE. CDR3 coding DNA: TGTGCCAGCAGCGTAGAGGGCGGGAGCACAGATACGCAGTATTTT. This codes for CASSVEGGSTDTQYF. Variable domain in full (rest from reference TRBV9 and TRBJ2-3): DSGVTQTPKHLITATGQRVTLRCSPRSGDLSVYWYQQSLDQGLQFLIQYYNGEERAKGNILERFSAQQFPDLHSELNLSSLELGDSALYFCASSVEGGSTDTQYFGPGTRLTVL.

In its sample, this clonotype was seen many times. The chain links TRBV11-2 to TRBJ2-7; 8 positions match TRBD1. In germline, CDR1 is SGHAT, CDR2 FQNNGV. This CDR3 contains 15 residues. With 6 bases clipped from V and 4 bases from J, the junction kept 11 bases outside the gene matches. CDR3 DNA sequence: TGTGCCAGCAGGGACGCGAGGACAGGGAATTACGAGCAGTACTTC. Translated, it gives CASRDARTGNYEQYF.

This clonotype was seen at least ten times. The chain carries TRBV19 and TRBJ1-5; TRBD1 aligns across 7 bases. CDR3 length: 15 amino acids. V was pared by 7 bases and J by 9 bases, with 15 bases of the junction left unmatched. The germline CDR1 and CDR2 sequences are LNHDA and SQIVND (reference sequence). The CDR3 sequence: CASTTTRQGVRPQHF. DNA for the CDR3: TGTGCCAGTACCACAACCCGGCAGGGGGTGAGGCCCCAGCATTTT.

V usage is TRBV20-1 and J usage is TRBJ2-5, with 8 bases fitting TRBD2. The germline CDR1 and CDR2 sequences are DFQATT and SNEGSKA (reference sequence). The V segment lost 4 bases and the J segment 6 bases; nucleotides outside the gene matches: 10. The length of the CDR3 is 14 residues. CDR3 DNA: TGCAGTGCTACCTCCCCCTGGACTAGCCAGACCCAGTACTTC. As protein: CSATSPWTSQTQYF.

This chain joins TRBV20-1 and TRBJ1-2; 7 positions agree with TRBD1. The CDR3 covers 11 residues. CDR1 is DFQATT and CDR2 is SNEGSKA in the germline V gene (reference sequence). CDR3 sequence: CRGDREGGYTF. CDR3 nucleotide sequence: TGCAGGGGTGACAGGGAAGGCGGCTACACCTTC.

This rearrangement joins TRBV12-5 to TRBJ2-1, with unresolved D. This CDR3 contains 13 residues. CDR1 is LGHNT, CDR2 FRNRAP, per germline. Between the trimmed V and J ends, which lost 6 bases and 3 bases, there was a span of 9 bases. For the CDR3, the DNA is TGTGCTAGTGGAGGGTCCTACTACAATGAGCAGTTCTTC. Translated, it gives CASGGSYYNEQFF.

In this sample, this clonotype turned up a few times. The chain employs TRBV29-1 and TRBJ1-1; D is possibly TRBD1 (5 bases). V shed 3 bases and J shed 0 bases, with 8 bases lying between them. Germline CDR1 and CDR2: SQVTM and ANQGSEA. CDR3 length equals 13 residues. This CDR3 is CSVDGGMNTEAFF. The DNA for the CDR3 is TGCAGCGTTGATGGGGGTATGAACACTGAAGCTTTCTTT.

The table lists this clonotype with many counts. The gene calls are TRBV9 and TRBJ2-3; 9 nucleotides match TRBD2. The CDR3 has 16 amino acids. Trimming cost V 2 bases and J 0 bases; bases outside gene matches: 4. Germline V lookup: CDR1 SGDLS, CDR2 YYNGEE. The CDR3 coding sequence is TGTGCCAGCAGCGTGACGACTAGCGGAAGCACAGATACGCAGTATTTT. Protein sequence: CASSVTTSGSTDTQYF.

This clonotype was seen only a few times. The rearrangement uses TRBV6-5 and TRBJ1-2; maybe TRBD1 (5 bases). CDR1 and CDR2 from the germline V gene are MNHEY and SVGAGI. The length of the CDR3 is 12 residues. Trimming left V 5 bases short and J 8 bases short, with 12 bases between. CDR3 DNA sequence: TGTGCCAGCAGTACCCCCAAGGGGGGCTACACCTTC. Its translation: CASSTPKGGYTF.

The chain recombines TRBV18 with TRBJ2-4; D gene ambiguous. The V end lost 1 base, the J end lost 4 bases, and 8 bases lay between the germline ends. This CDR3 spans 14 amino acids. Germline lookup yields CDR1 KGHSH and CDR2 LQKENI. CDR3 sequence reads: CASSPLNGKNIQYF. In nucleotides, the CDR3 is TGTGCCAGCTCACCACTTAACGGGAAAAACATTCAGTACTTC.

The chain links TRBV3-1 to TRBJ1-1; 7 nucleotides agree with TRBD1. The junction had 8 bases not matched to a gene; V was cut back by 8 bases and J by 5 bases. The CDR3 totals 13 residues. The germline V gene encodes CDR1 LGHDT and CDR2 YNNKEL (reference sequence). The CDR3, as DNA: TGTGCCAGCTCCGTAGGGGGCTATACTGAAGCTTTCTTT. This codes for CASSVGGYTEAFF.

This clonotype was picked up many times. CDR3 DNA: TGTGCCAGCAGCCAACGGATGGAGGACGAGCAGTACGTC. This encodes CASSQRMEDEQYV. This chain links TRBV7-2 with TRBJ2-7, with a possible D match to TRBD2 (5 bases). The V and J ends lost 5 bases and 5 bases respectively, with 13 bases between them. This CDR3 has 13 residues. Germline CDR1 reads SGHTA; CDR2 reads FQGNSA.

This clonotype was seen a handful of times. The chain combines TRBV7-3 with TRBJ2-3, with D perhaps given as TRBD1 or TRBD2 (6 bases each). There are 14 residues in the CDR3. The germline gives CDR1 SGHTA, CDR2 FQGTGA. Trimming left V 2 bases short and J 5 bases short, with 11 bases between. The CDR3 loop is CASSLWGRGDTQYF. CDR3 bases: TGTGCCAGCAGCTTATGGGGGCGGGGAGATACGCAGTATTTT.

CDR3 sequence (DNA): TGTGCCAGCGGTGGACGGTGGAGCTCCTATAATTCACCCCTCCACTTT. Its translation is CASGGRWSSYNSPLHF. J is TRBJ1-6 and V is TRBV12-3 or TRBV12-4; D gene unclear. This CDR3 spans 16 amino acids. V lost 8 bases and J 0 bases, leaving 14 bases between the germline ends.

There are a few counts of this clonotype. This chain connects TRBV20-1 to TRBJ2-3, with 13 bases aligning to TRBD2. The CDR3 consists of 15 residues. With V trimmed by 3 bases and J by 3 bases, 3 bases remained unmatched. The germline V gene has CDR1 DFQATT and CDR2 SNEGSKA (reference sequence). The CDR3: CSARRLAGGTDTQYF. CDR3 DNA sequence: TGCAGTGCTAGGAGACTAGCGGGGGGTACAGATACGCAGTATTTT.

The V and J genes are TRBV4-2 and TRBJ2-5, with D tentatively TRBD1 (6 bases). CDR3 length: 17 residues. CDR1 is LGHNA, CDR2 YNFKEQ, per germline. V shed 0 bases and J shed 6 bases, with 20 bases lying between them. CDR3 sequence reads: CASSQDLLGAGYQTQYF. Written as DNA, the CDR3 is TGTGCCAGCAGCCAAGATCTCTTGGGGGCAGGGTACCAGACCCAGTACTTC.

The chain links TRBV7-2 to TRBJ2-7; 10 bases align to TRBD2. Per germline, CDR1 SGHTA and CDR2 FQGNSA. With V trimmed by 6 bases and J by 5 bases, 10 bases remained unmatched. The CDR3 sequence is 15 residues long. CDR3 nucleotide sequence: TGTGCCAGCAGTACCGGGACTAGCGAACCCAACGAGCAGTACTTC. Its protein is CASSTGTSEPNEQYF.

This clonotype was counted many times. The chain is built from TRBV7-2 and TRBJ2-3; 11 positions match TRBD2. The CDR3 totals 16 residues. The V gene end was trimmed by 5 bases and the J gene end by 4 bases; junction bases not matched to a gene: 8. Germline CDR1 and CDR2: SGHTA and FQGNSA. In DNA, the CDR3 is TGTGCCAGCAGCGGAACCGGGACTAGCGGATCAGATACGCAGTATTTT. As protein: CASSGTGTSGSDTQYF.

The chain recombines TRBV20-1 with TRBJ2-1; possible D gene TRBD2, 5 bases. The CDR3 runs to 14 residues. CDR1 and CDR2 (germline): DFQATT, SNEGSKA (reference sequence). V dropped 3 bases and J dropped 7 bases, with 16 bases sitting between them. The CDR3 region is CSARGLSGENEQFF. The CDR3 DNA reads TGCAGTGCTAGGGGGTTGAGTGGGGAGAATGAGCAGTTCTTC.

V and J are TRBV18 and TRBJ2-2, with D unresolved. The germline V gene has CDR1 KGHSH and CDR2 LQKENI. The CDR3 runs 22 residues. V lost 2 bases, J lost 5 bases, and 33 bases lay in between. CDR3 residues: CASSPDWQIFEESGVGTGELFF. Here the CDR3 DNA reads TGTGCCAGCTCACCAGACTGGCAGATCTTCGAGGAATCGGGTGTCGGGACCGGGGAGCTGTTTTTT.

This clonotype has a handful of counts. The chain joins TRBV2 to TRBJ2-7; 8 positions agree with TRBD1. The trim removed 7 bases at V and 2 bases at J, leaving 7 bases unmatched. Germline lookup yields CDR1 SNHLY and CDR2 FYNNEI. The CDR3 covers 14 residues. CDR3 region: CASKQGASPYEQYF. CDR3 bases: TGTGCCAGCAAGCAGGGGGCCTCTCCCTACGAGCAGTACTTC.

This sequence joins TRBV6-5 and TRBJ2-1; 9 positions match TRBD1. J was trimmed by 9 bases and V by 7 bases; bases with no gene match: 13. This CDR3 is 15 amino acids long. From germline, CDR1 is MNHEY and CDR2 SVGAGI. CDR3 DNA: TGTGCCAGCACTTCCCGCCCGACAGGGGGTTCTGAGCAGTTCTTC. Protein sequence: CASTSRPTGGSEQFF.

The V and J genes are TRBV10-3 and TRBJ2-1; D remains ambiguous. Germline V gives CDR1 ENHRY, CDR2 SYGVKD. The V end lost 0 bases, the J end lost 4 bases, and 7 bases lay between the germline ends. The CDR3 loop spans 14 amino acids. This CDR3 is CAISESVLYNEQFF. DNA for the CDR3: TGTGCCATCAGTGAGTCGGTTCTTTACAATGAGCAGTTCTTC.

The chain joins TRBV29-1 to TRBJ2-3; 7 bases line up with TRBD2. Germline trimming cut 2 bases from V and 2 bases from J; bases unmatched to any gene: 10. Germline V CDR1 and CDR2: SQVTM, ANQGSEA. The CDR3 runs 16 residues. This CDR3 reads CSVEHTTGTITDTQYF. As DNA, the CDR3 is TGCAGCGTTGAACATACCACCGGGACTATCACAGATACGCAGTATTTT.